Described below is a single T cell receptor beta chain sequence and its context. Its antigen remains undetermined. It has no much larger one-base neighbor in the sample; base qualities were not kept. The data belong to a study of T cell responses to AZD1222 COVID-19 vaccine (dated by TCRdb to the early 2020s). A note on the overall study: A total of around 240 trial participants underwent TCR sequencing, of whom 200 to 220 received two doses of AZD1222 and about 25 received two doses of the MenACWY control vaccine. Trial participants were enrolled by age into subgroups of 18-55, 56-69 and 70-plus years, and around 140, 26 and 57 TCR-sequenced participants, respectively, were included in these subgroups. Study-wide conclusions, independent of this receptor: Because no samples from the day 14 peak response were available, repertoires could be characterized only after the peak T cell response. Conclusions about previously exposed vaccinees are limited because only five to seven AZD1222 recipients were SARS-CoV-2 seropositive at baseline. In the small 56-69-year group, the increase in depth fell short of significance, most likely because of low power. Participants were mostly white British, with more females than males. The authors suggested clonal diversity may have been underestimated. A significant rise in spike-specific TCR breadth and depth was observed after two AZD1222 doses relative to day 0 and relative to MenACWY recipients. CD4 TCRs associated with the vaccine covered the entire spike protein, and the dominant responses were in regions 160-218 and 743-854. Reportedly, close to half of the unique spike-specific TCRs recognized epitopes lying outside the regions that are mutated in the B.1.351 and B.1.1.7 variants.

This specimen's time point label, interpreted: baseline before first vaccination. The sample's treatment or condition label is to be understood as: meningococcal conjugate vaccine given as trial control. Vaccinee samples were obtained from the UK trials COV001 and COV002, which included a single-blind randomized controlled phase 2/3 trial of AZD1222 (ChAdOx1 nCoV-19) in healthy adults. For TCRbeta chain sequencing, PBMC samples from trial participants were taken at day 0 and at day 28 after the second dose. From cysteine to phenylalanine, the CDR3 is 14 amino acids long. This entry keeps only the CDR3 DNA: 42 bases, framed from base 1. The V end loses 2 bases and the J end loses 8 bases, and a stretch of 12 bases separates them. CDR1 and CDR2 are read off the germline V gene as SNHLY and FYNNEI. The CDR3 regions of human TCRbeta chains were analyzed by immunosequencing. Concerning the study's data processing: TCRs in the repertoires were compared against a reference library of SARS-CoV-2-specific TCRs that had been generated with the MIRA antigen-specificity platform. Breadth was defined as the fraction of unique TCRs that were SARS-CoV-2-associated. Depth was defined as the fraction of total T cells that were SARS-CoV-2-associated. Using the MIRA data, every spike-specific TCR was mapped to the spike region that the TCR reacted to and assigned to either a CD4 or a CD8 class. Log10-transformed breadth and depth values were compared by one-way ANOVA with Sidak's multiple comparisons tests. Sourced from immuneACCESS, this table was stored by TCRdb with only in-frame sequences that have V and J called. A share of the clones is absent; for the studies checked, an unresolved V gene accounts for under half, and the remainder has no known explanation. Clonal size and the V and J genes are those of that table, whereas D and trimming came from the DNA. A total of some 90,000 clones appear in this sample, around 91% of them only once. Together, the top ten hold 5.2% of the sample.

The sequence joins TRBV2 to TRBJ1-4; D gene: possibly TRBD1, on 5 matching bases. This TCR derives from an adult in good health. Sequenced here: peripheral blood, sampled on day 0 of MenACWY control vaccination. Here is the DNA: TGTGCCAGCAGTGAACAGGGTTTTTGGGAAAAACTGTTTTTT. This yields the protein CASSEQGFWEKLFF.